This T cell receptor beta chain was found in a study of OX40 agonist ivuxolimab in advanced cancers. Study observations and caveats: Normalized T-cell clonal expansion was also low in some nonresponders.

Using immunoSEQ multiplex PCR, the repertoire was profiled, and TCRdb retains in-frame clones only, with some absent. The sample lists under 100,000 clones; 80% to 95% were seen once. The CDR3 contains 14 residues. CDR1 is SGHNT and CDR2 is YYREEE in the germline V gene (reference sequence). V trimming: 3 bases; J trimming: 4 bases; junction bases outside the gene matches: 4. A remark on this clone: Its antigen is not identified.

The sequence was obtained from an adult with an advanced solid tumor such as melanoma, head and neck, liver or kidney cancer. The chain links TRBV5-4 to TRBJ2-5; 9 bases agree with TRBD1. Sequenced here: CD4+ or CD8+ T cells sorted from blood, sampled in a trial of the OX40 agonist ivuxolimab. This CDR3 is CASSSQQGAETQYF. CDR3 nucleotide sequence: TGTGCCAGCAGCTCACAACAGGGGGCAGAGACCCAGTACTTC.